These T cell receptor beta chains were read from a single sample in a study of shared clonotypes between healthy human individuals. Assay used: immunoSEQ multiplex PCR; TCRdb lists only in-frame clones, some missing. In the table there are a few million clones, 85% to 95% of which are singletons. What was sequenced was naive CD4+ T cells from PBMCs. The receptors were sampled from a man between 18 and 29 years old in good health. Some clones in this sample may be carry-over from other donors' samples. CDR3s include the opening cysteine and the closing phenylalanine or tryptophan. The order of the fields is D gene, V gene, J gene, clone size, CDR3 DNA, CDR3 protein. A D gene is named only where the DNA matches it firmly. The size of a clone is reported for some rows only, either as once, few or many, or as a class for expanded clones.

D gene: .
V gene: TRBV11-2
J gene: TRBJ2-7
clone size: .
CDR3 DNA: TGTGCCAGCAGCAAACGACAGTCCGTCAACGCCTACGAGCAGTACTTC
CDR3 protein: CASSKRQSVNAYEQYF

D gene: .
V gene: TRBV19
J gene: TRBJ1-1
clone size: .
CDR3 DNA: TGTGCCAGTAGTATTTTGGGGTACACTGAAGCTTTCTTT
CDR3 protein: CASSILGYTEAFF

D gene: .
V gene: TRBV10-3
J gene: TRBJ1-4
clone size: .
CDR3 DNA: TGTGCCATCAGTGACAGGGCAACTAATGAAAAACTGTTTTTT
CDR3 protein: CAISDRATNEKLFF

D gene: TRBD1
V gene: TRBV4-1
J gene: TRBJ1-3
clone size: once
CDR3 DNA: TGCGCCAGCAGCCAAGTTTGGCAGGGGGCGAATGGAAACACCATATATTTT
CDR3 protein: CASSQVWQGANGNTIYF

D gene: .
V gene: TRBV7-2
J gene: TRBJ2-3
clone size: once
CDR3 DNA: TGTGCCAGCAGTGGGGACTTCTTCACAGATACGCAGTATTTT
CDR3 protein: CASSGDFFTDTQYF

D gene: TRBD1
V gene: TRBV5-6
J gene: TRBJ1-4
clone size: .
CDR3 DNA: TGTGCCAGCAACACCTTTACGGGACAGGTGTTTGAAAAACTGTTTTTT
CDR3 protein: CASNTFTGQVFEKLFF

D gene: TRBD1
V gene: TRBV7-2
J gene: TRBJ2-6
clone size: .
CDR3 DNA: TGTGCCAGCAGCCGTAGGACAGGGACGGGTGGGGCCAACGTCCTGACTTTC
CDR3 protein: CASSRRTGTGGANVLTF

D gene: TRBD1
V gene: TRBV6-6
J gene: TRBJ2-7
clone size: .
CDR3 DNA: TGTGCCAGCAGTTCCGGGGACAGGGCCTACGAGCAGTACTTC
CDR3 protein: CASSSGDRAYEQYF

D gene: .
V gene: TRBV7-8
J gene: TRBJ1-5
clone size: .
CDR3 DNA: TGTGCCAGCAGCTTAGCTACAGTGGGGCAGCCCCAGCATTTT
CDR3 protein: CASSLATVGQPQHF

D gene: .
V gene: TRBV7-9
J gene: TRBJ1-1
clone size: .
CDR3 DNA: TGTGCCAGCAGCTTAGCGCTAGGGGTGGGCACTGAAGCTTTCTTT
CDR3 protein: CASSLALGVGTEAFF